The 8 T cell receptor beta chains below all came from one sample that was sequenced in a study of blood T cell repertoires in COVID-19. Some clones are missing from TCRdb's copy, which holds only in-frame ones; the method was immunoSEQ multiplex PCR. Of 150,000 to 200,000 clones in the sample, approximately 92% were seen once. The material sequenced was peripheral blood. Receptors were obtained from a man aged 25 to 45 with COVID-19, enrolled during active disease.

The chain employs TRBV5-1 and TRBJ1-5; D is perhaps TRBD1 (5 bases). This CDR3 has 13 amino acids. Germline CDR1 is SGHRS and CDR2 is YFSETQ. V was shortened by 7 bases and J by 2 bases, with 10 bases between the two germline ends. CDR3 sequence: CASFTGGNQPQHF. CDR3 DNA: TGCGCCAGCTTTACAGGTGGCAATCAGCCCCAGCATTTT.

The rearrangement links TRBV30 to TRBJ2-1; possible D gene TRBD2, 6 bases. From germline, CDR1 is GTSNPN and CDR2 SVGIG (reference sequence). The CDR3 contains 15 residues. Between the trimmed V and J ends, which lost 0 bases and 11 bases, there was a span of 20 bases. This chain's CDR3 is CAWSVPGTPTFQQFF. The CDR3 coding sequence is TGTGCCTGGAGTGTCCCGGGGACTCCCACATTTCAGCAGTTCTTC.

This clone was counted only a few times. The identical CDR3 is also encoded by other nucleotide sequences in the sample. The chain is built from TRBV12-3 or TRBV12-4 and TRBJ1-2; D is undetermined. This CDR3 contains 13 residues. V was cut by 1 base and J by 2 bases, with 5 bases left in between. The CDR3 region has the DNA TGTGCCAGCAGTTTAGATCGGAACTATGGCTACACCTTC. Its translation is CASSLDRNYGYTF.

The chain joins TRBV5-1 to TRBJ1-1; tentatively, D is TRBD1 (6 bases). This CDR3 has 15 amino acids. V was pared by 2 bases and J by 4 bases, with 15 bases between. Germline V CDR1 and CDR2: SGHRS, YFSETQ. The CDR3 region has the DNA TGCGCCAGCAGCTTAACAGGGAGTTTGTTCACTGAAGCTTTCTTT. Translating it yields CASSLTGSLFTEAFF.

CDR3 region: CASSRPPGTMRDSPLHF. The CDR3 coding sequence is TGTGCCAGCAGCCGTCCGCCTGGGACAATGAGGGATTCACCCCTCCACTTT. V is TRBV7-9 and J is TRBJ1-6, with D tentatively TRBD1 (6 bases). This CDR3 has 17 amino acids. V dropped 5 bases and J dropped 8 bases, with 22 bases sitting between them. Germline CDR1 is SEHNR and CDR2 is FQNEAQ (reference sequence). Together with reference TRBV7-9 and TRBJ1-6, the CDR3 gives the full variable domain: DTGVSQNPRHKITKRGQNVTFRCDPISEHNRLYWYRQTLGQGPEFLTYFQNEAQLEKSRLLSDRFSAERPKGSFSTLEIQRTEQGDSAMYLCASSRPPGTMRDSPLHFGNGTRLTVT.

The chain joins TRBV2 to TRBJ1-1; D not resolved. The CDR3 has 14 residues. From germline, CDR1 is SNHLY and CDR2 FYNNEI. Trimming cost V 6 bases and J 2 bases, with 13 bases left between them. CDR3 DNA: TGTGCCAGCAGGCGAAAGGCTAGTAACACTGAAGCTTTCTTT. This codes for CASRRKASNTEAFF.

CDR3 in DNA: TGTGCCAGCAGCTTGCAGCTTGACAAGGAAGCTTTCTTT. Amino acid sequence: CASSLQLDKEAFF. This chain uses TRBV5-8 with TRBJ1-1; D is uncertain. Trimming left V 1 base short and J 8 bases short, with 12 bases between. The CDR3 extends over 13 amino acids. The germline CDR1 and CDR2 sequences are SGHTS and YDEGEE. Combining the CDR3 with reference TRBV5-8 and TRBJ1-1 gives the whole variable domain EAGVTQSPTHLIKTRGQQATLRCSPISGHTSVYWYQQALGLGLQFLLWYDEGEERNRGNFPPRFSGRQFPNYSSELNVNALELEDSALYLCASSLQLDKEAFFGQGTRLTVV.

The chain couples TRBV2 to TRBJ1-5, with D maybe TRBD1 (6 bases). Per the germline V gene, CDR1 is SNHLY and CDR2 is FYNNEI. The CDR3 loop spans 14 amino acids. Trimming stripped 6 bases from V and 2 bases from J, with 11 bases between. CDR3 bases: TGTGCCAGCAGCGCGGGGGCGGGCAATCAGCCCCAGCATTTT. Residues: CASSAGAGNQPQHF.